This T cell receptor beta chain is from a study of cytomegalovirus exposure and HLA in healthy donors. Whole-study context: A data release that came early held some 84 million unique TCRs from HLA-typed donors. Points from the study as a whole: Later, an analysis showed that TCR beta chains associated with HLA were more clonally expanded than others that were equally common. Later analysis demonstrated an association between a missense DCLRE1C variant and TCR beta V- and J-gene trimming.

The PCR made use of 60 Vbeta and 13 Jbeta primers. Libraries were prepared by immunoSEQ multiplex PCR; TCRdb keeps only in-frame clonotypes and omits some of them. The table shows about 180,000 clones, with roughly 80% occurring only once. CDR1 and CDR2 from the germline V gene are SGDLS and YYNGEE. V lost 4 bases, J lost 3 bases, and 14 bases stayed unmatched. The length of the CDR3 is 17 residues. Of note for this clone: Its cognate antigen is unknown.

The sequenced sample consisted of PBMCs. The chain links TRBV9 to TRBJ1-1, with TRBD1 matching over 8 bases. This clonotype originated in a woman between 18 and 30 years old in good health and CMV-seropositive. In DNA form, the CDR3 reads TGTGCCAGCAGCTTAGGACAGGGAAGGGTTGGGGACACTGAAGCTTTCTTT. Amino acids: CASSLGQGRVGDTEAFF.